Below, 18 T cell receptor beta chains from the same sample are listed, as sequenced in a study of graft-versus-host responses after intestinal transplantation (dated by TCRdb to about 2021). These TCRs' antigens remain unknown. The time point label for this specimen denotes: cells obtained before transplantation from donor or recipient. The method was the immunoSEQ multiplex PCR assay. Not all clones reach the TCRdb copy of this immuneACCESS table, which keeps in-frame sequences only. Checked studies attribute under half of the gap to unresolved V genes and leave the rest unexplained. The sample table holds about 110,000 clones, of which about 93% were seen once. Of the sample, around 0.55% is held by the ten largest clones. This sample comprised unstimulated CD8+ T cells sorted from spleen or lymph node cells, obtained before intestinal transplant. The receptors were gathered from a human donor who received an intestinal transplant.

This chain uses TRBV4-2 with TRBJ1-2; no clear D. CDR1 is LGHNA and CDR2 is YNFKEQ in the germline V gene. V dropped 4 bases and J dropped 0 bases, with 18 bases sitting between them. The CDR3 has 17 residues. The CDR3 reads CASSRKDEQMSNYGYTF. CDR3 coding DNA: TGTGCCAGCAGCCGTAAGGATGAGCAGATGTCTAACTATGGCTACACCTTC.

The chain links TRBV18 to TRBJ2-7, with 9 bases matching TRBD2. V gave up 2 bases and J gave up 3 bases; unmatched junction bases: 5. This CDR3 contains 15 residues. The V gene's germline CDR1 is KGHSH and CDR2 LQKENI. In nucleotides, the CDR3 is TGTGCCAGCTCACCAGCCGGGACTAGCTACTACGAGCAGTACTTC. This translates into CASSPAGTSYYEQYF. The complete variable domain, with remaining parts taken from reference TRBV18 and TRBJ2-7, reads NAGVMQNPRHLVRRRGQEARLRCSPMKGHSHVYWYRQLPEEGLKFMVYLQKENIIDESGMPKERFSAEFPKEGPSILRIQQVVRGDSAAYFCASSPAGTSYYEQYFGPGTRLTVT.

This chain joins TRBV28 and TRBJ1-3; 9 positions agree with TRBD1. CDR1 and CDR2 from the germline V gene are MDHEN and SYDVKM. J was trimmed by 0 bases and V by 5 bases; bases with no gene match: 14. This CDR3 is 19 amino acids long. The CDR3, as DNA: TGTGCCAGCAGTAGGGCCGGGACAGGGCTAGGGATCTCTGGAAACACCATATATTTT. It encodes CASSRAGTGLGISGNTIYF.

The chain combines TRBV28 with TRBJ1-1; D ambiguous. Germline V lookup: CDR1 MDHEN, CDR2 SYDVKM. This CDR3 is 14 amino acids long. Trimming stripped 6 bases from V and 1 base from J, with 12 bases between. The CDR3 protein is CASSLQNTNTEAFF. The CDR3 DNA reads as TGTGCCAGCAGCCTACAGAACACGAACACTGAAGCTTTCTTT.

The chain carries TRBV19 and TRBJ2-7; perhaps TRBD1 as D (6 bases). Trimming stripped 6 bases from V and 2 bases from J, with 17 bases between. CDR1 is LNHDA, CDR2 SQIVND, per germline (reference sequence). CDR3 length: 15 amino acids. DNA of the CDR3: TGTGCCAGTAGCAGGGGCTCCGGACAACCCTACGAGCAGTACTTC. Translated, it gives CASSRGSGQPYEQYF.

The chain couples TRBV5-1 to TRBJ1-5, with TRBD1 matching over 7 bases. Trimming removed 2 bases from V and 0 bases from J; junction bases left unmatched: 2. Germline lookup yields CDR1 SGHRS and CDR2 YFSETQ. The CDR3 contains 15 residues. The CDR3 bases are TGCGCCAGCAGCTTTTCAGGGGGTAGCAATCAGCCCCAGCATTTT. Its protein is CASSFSGGSNQPQHF.

The CDR3 region has the DNA TGTGCCAGCAGTTACTCAGCCGGTGGAACTGTCGAGCAGTACTTC. It translates to CASSYSAGGTVEQYF. The rearrangement links TRBV6-5 to TRBJ2-7, with unresolved D. With 0 bases removed from V and 6 bases from J, the gap between germline ends came to 15 bases. Germline V gene data show CDR1 as MNHEY and CDR2 as SVGAGI. The CDR3 is 15 amino acids.

The chain links TRBV7-9 to TRBJ1-5; TRBD1 is a possible D gene (5 bases). V lost 1 base and J lost 4, with 11 bases in between. The CDR3 runs 15 residues. Germline CDR1 reads SEHNR; CDR2 reads FQNEAQ (reference sequence). CDR3 in DNA: TGTGCCAGCAGCTTAGGAGGGGCCGGTAATCAGCCCCAGCATTTT. The encoded protein is CASSLGGAGNQPQHF.

The gene calls are TRBV5-4 and TRBJ1-1; D gene unclear. Per the germline V gene, CDR1 is SGHNT and CDR2 is YYREEE (reference sequence). The CDR3 runs 14 residues. The V end lost 4 bases, the J end lost 2 bases, and 12 bases lay between the germline ends. DNA for the CDR3: TGTGCCAGCAGCCCGGTTGGGCTAAACACTGAAGCTTTCTTT. Translated: CASSPVGLNTEAFF.

The chain carries TRBV30 and TRBJ1-1, with D possibly TRBD1 on 5 matching bases. The CDR3 is made up of 12 amino acids. Trimming removed 3 bases at V and 0 bases at J, with 5 bases between. Germline-derived CDR1 and CDR2 are GTSNPN and SVGIG (reference sequence). The CDR3 coding sequence is TGTGCCTGGAGAGGGGTGAACACTGAAGCTTTCTTT. It specifies CAWRGVNTEAFF.

J is TRBJ1-2 and V is TRBV29-1; D call uncertain. The V gene lost 5 bases and the J gene lost 4 bases, with 8 bases spanning the gap. Looked up from germline, CDR1 is SQVTM and CDR2 is ANQGSEA. CDR3 length: 11 amino acids. The CDR3 sequence is CSVPDGYGYTF. The CDR3 nucleotides read TGCAGCGTTCCGGACGGCTATGGCTACACCTTC. Complete variable domain (other parts from reference TRBV29-1 and TRBJ1-2): SAVISQKPSRDICQRGTSLTIQCQVDSQVTMMFWYRQQPGQSLTLIATANQGSEATYESGFVIDKFPISRPNLTFSTLTVSNMSPEDSSIYLCSVPDGYGYTFGSGTRLTVV.

V is TRBV7-9 and J is TRBJ2-1; D not resolved. Germline V gives CDR1 SEHNR, CDR2 FQNEAQ (reference sequence). The V gene lost 5 bases and the J gene lost 6 bases, with 14 bases spanning the gap. CDR3 length: 14 amino acids. This CDR3 is CASSERQASNEQFF. For the CDR3, the DNA is TGTGCCAGCAGCGAACGGCAGGCTTCCAATGAGCAGTTCTTC.

This chain uses TRBV27 with TRBJ1-1, with D possibly TRBD1 on 5 matching bases. V lost 5 bases to trimming and J lost 11 bases, with 18 bases between them. The CDR3 spans 13 residues. CDR1 is MNHEY, CDR2 SMNVEV, per germline (reference sequence). This CDR3 reads CASSPLGLIRAFF. For the CDR3, the DNA is TGTGCCAGCAGTCCTTTGGGGCTAATAAGGGCTTTCTTT.

CDR3 bases: TGTGCCAGCGCCCCGGGTGGGCGGGAGTGGTACGAGCAGTACTTC. Translating gives CASAPGGREWYEQYF. The chain employs TRBV9 and TRBJ2-7; 7 positions match TRBD2. There are 15 residues in the CDR3. In germline, CDR1 is SGDLS, CDR2 YYNGEE. J gave up 4 bases and V 7 bases, and 14 bases lay outside the gene matches. Drawing the rest from reference TRBV9 and TRBJ2-7, the complete variable domain is DSGVTQTPKHLITATGQRVTLRCSPRSGDLSVYWYQQSLDQGLQFLIQYYNGEERAKGNILERFSAQQFPDLHSELNLSSLELGDSALYFCASAPGGREWYEQYFGPGTRLTVT.

The chain carries TRBV29-1 and TRBJ2-1, with D possibly being TRBD1 (6 bases). Trimming took 1 base from V and 9 from J, leaving 10 bases between them. Germline V CDR1 and CDR2: SQVTM, ANQGSEA. The length of the CDR3 is 12 residues. CDR3 protein: CSVEVGASEQFF. CDR3 bases: TGCAGCGTTGAAGTGGGGGCCAGTGAGCAGTTCTTC.

The rearrangement joins TRBV27 to TRBJ1-5, with D unresolved. V shed 4 bases and J shed 0 bases, with 7 bases lying between them. The CDR3 contains 14 residues. In germline, CDR1 is MNHEY, CDR2 SMNVEV (reference sequence). CDR3 nucleotide sequence: TGTGCCAGCAGTTGGCGCTTTAGCAATCAGCCCCAGCATTTT. Translation: CASSWRFSNQPQHF.

This sequence joins TRBV5-1 and TRBJ1-1; TRBD1 matches at 7 bases. Looked up from germline, CDR1 is SGHRS and CDR2 is YFSETQ. The CDR3 length is 16 residues. Trimming at V came to 0 bases and at J to 2 bases, leaving 7 bases not matched to a gene. CDR3 loop: CASSLGWGDRNTEAFF. The CDR3 DNA reads as TGCGCCAGCAGCTTGGGCTGGGGGGACAGAAACACTGAAGCTTTCTTT.

This sequence joins TRBV7-9 and TRBJ2-1; 11 bases line up with TRBD2. The germline V gene has CDR1 SEHNR and CDR2 FQNEAQ (reference sequence). The V segment lost 2 bases and the J segment 7 bases; nucleotides outside the gene matches: 16. The CDR3 length is 19 residues. Here the CDR3 reads CASSLPEGLAATRGNEQFF. The CDR3 region has the DNA TGTGCCAGCAGCTTACCGGAGGGACTAGCGGCCACACGGGGAAATGAGCAGTTCTTC.